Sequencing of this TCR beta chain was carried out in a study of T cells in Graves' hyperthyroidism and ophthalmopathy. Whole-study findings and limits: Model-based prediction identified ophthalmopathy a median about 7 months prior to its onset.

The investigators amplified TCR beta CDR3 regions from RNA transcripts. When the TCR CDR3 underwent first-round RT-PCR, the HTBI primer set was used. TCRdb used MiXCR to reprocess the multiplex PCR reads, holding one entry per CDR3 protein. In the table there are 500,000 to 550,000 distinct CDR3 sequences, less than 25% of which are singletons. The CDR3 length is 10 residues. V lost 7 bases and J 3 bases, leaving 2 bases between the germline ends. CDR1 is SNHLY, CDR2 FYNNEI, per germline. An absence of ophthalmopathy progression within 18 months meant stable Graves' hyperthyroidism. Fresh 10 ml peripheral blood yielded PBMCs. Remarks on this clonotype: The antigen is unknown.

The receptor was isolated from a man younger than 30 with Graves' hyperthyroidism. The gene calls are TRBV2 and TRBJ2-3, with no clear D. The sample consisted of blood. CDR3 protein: CASMTDTQYF. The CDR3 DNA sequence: TGTGCCAGCATGACAGATACGCAGTATTTT. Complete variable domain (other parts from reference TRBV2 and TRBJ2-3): EPEVTQTPSHQVTQMGQEVILRCVPISNHLYFYWYRQILGQKVEFLVSFYNNEISEKSEIFDDQFSVERPDGSNFTLKIRSTKLEDSAMYFCASMTDTQYFGPGTRLTVL.